Listed here are 9 T cell receptor beta chains from one sample, sequenced in a study of T-cell reconstitution after alpha-beta-depleted transplantation in children. TCRbeta library preparation incorporated unique molecular identifiers. Each CDR3 protein is one row after TCRdb ran MiXCR on the PCR reads. The repertoire holds about 610,000 distinct CDR3 sequences, with about 11% as singletons. This sample comprised PBMCs from the stem cell graft donor, obtained from the stem cell graft. The receptor set was obtained from a human donor who donated a stem cell graft to a child with acute myeloid leukemia.

The chain has TRBV20-1 and TRBJ2-7, with 10 bases that match TRBD1. V was clipped by 5 bases and J by 4 bases; unmatched bases: 8. CDR3 length equals 14 residues. Germline CDR1 reads DFQATT; CDR2 reads SNEGSKA (reference sequence). The CDR3 DNA reads TGCAGTGCTCAATTTCCGGGACAGGGGTACGAGCAGTACTTC. It specifies CSAQFPGQGYEQYF.

There are a few counts of this clonotype. V and J are TRBV7-9 and TRBJ2-7; 9 positions match TRBD1. J lost 5 bases, V lost 4 bases, and 3 bases had no gene match. The CDR3 contains 13 residues. CDR1 and CDR2 (germline): SEHNR, FQNEAQ (reference sequence). CDR3 residues: CASSSWTGDEQYF. The DNA for the CDR3 is TGTGCCAGCAGCTCGTGGACAGGGGACGAGCAGTACTTC.

This clonotype turned up a few times. The rearrangement joins TRBV11-2 to TRBJ2-2, with 7 bases identical to TRBD1. This CDR3 has 18 amino acids. Germline V gene sequence: CDR1 SGHAT, CDR2 FQNNGV. V lost 7 bases to trimming and J lost 0 bases; unmatched junction nucleotides: 14. The CDR3 reads CASNLFPRQGSNTGELFF. DNA for the CDR3: TGTGCCAGCAACCTATTCCCAAGACAGGGTTCGAACACCGGGGAGCTGTTTTTT. The whole variable domain, remainder taken from reference TRBV11-2 and TRBJ2-2, is EAGVAQSPRYKIIEKRQSVAFWCNPISGHATLYWYQQILGQGPKLLIQFQNNGVVDDSQLPKDRFSAERLKGVDSTLKIQPAKLEDSAVYLCASNLFPRQGSNTGELFFGEGSRLTVL.

There are a few counts of this clonotype. The chain has TRBV7-2 and TRBJ1-5; possibly TRBD1 for D (5 bases). Looked up from germline, CDR1 is SGHTA and CDR2 is FQGNSA. CDR3 length: 14 residues. The ends were cut back, 3 bases at V and 6 bases at J, with 12 bases in the middle. The chain's CDR3 is CASSLTGTGQPQHF. The CDR3 region has the DNA TGTGCCAGCAGCTTGACCGGGACGGGTCAGCCCCAGCATTTT.

As DNA, the CDR3 is TGTGCCAGCAGCTTCGGACTAGCGGGAGGTGGCGGGGAGCTGTTTTTT. Translating gives CASSFGLAGGGGELFF. The rearrangement uses TRBV7-9 and TRBJ2-2, with 14 bases identical to TRBD2. V dropped 3 bases and J dropped 7; count of bases not matched to a gene: 4. Per the germline V gene, CDR1 is SEHNR and CDR2 is FQNEAQ (reference sequence). The CDR3 is made up of 16 amino acids.

This clonotype was observed many times. The V and J genes are TRBV29-1 and TRBJ2-5; 10 nucleotides match TRBD1. V lost 3 bases and J lost 5; bases outside the gene matches: 3. Germline V gene lookup returns CDR1 SQVTM and CDR2 ANQGSEA. This CDR3 comprises 13 residues. The CDR3: CSVEDRGEETQYF. The CDR3 nucleotides are TGCAGCGTTGAGGACAGGGGGGAGGAGACCCAGTACTTC.

The chain joins TRBV30 to TRBJ2-1; tentative D call: TRBD2 (5 bases). Trimming cost V 3 bases and J 3 bases, with 12 bases left between them. Germline CDR1 reads GTSNPN; CDR2 reads SVGIG (reference sequence). This CDR3 region has 14 residues. The CDR3, as DNA: TGTGCCTGGAGCCCGGGAAGCATCTACAATGAGCAGTTCTTC. Its protein product is CAWSPGSIYNEQFF.

The sample holds a few counts of this clonotype. This chain links TRBV6-1 with TRBJ1-2, with a tentative D call TRBD1 (5 bases). The CDR3 has 14 amino acids. Trimming removed 1 base from V and 2 bases from J, with 8 bases in between. From germline, CDR1 is MNHNS and CDR2 SASEGT. As DNA, the CDR3 is TGTGCCAGCAGTGAAGGACAGAAGAACTATGGCTACACCTTC. Protein: CASSEGQKNYGYTF.

This clonotype has at least ten counts. The chain links TRBV20-1 to TRBJ2-7; 10 bases align to TRBD1. Unmatched junction bases numbered 10, after V lost 2 bases and J lost 6 bases. The CDR3 totals 15 residues. Per the germline V gene, CDR1 is DFQATT and CDR2 is SNEGSKA (reference sequence). The CDR3 region is CSARFGGDRGSEQYF. Here the CDR3 DNA reads TGCAGTGCTAGATTTGGGGGGGACAGGGGAAGCGAGCAGTACTTC.